One sample yielded the 10 T cell receptor beta chains listed below, sequenced in a study of T-cell memory formation after mild COVID-19. Each CDR3 protein is one row after TCRdb ran MiXCR on the 5' RACE reads. The sample has hundreds of thousands of distinct CDR3 sequences, over 15% seen once. Sequenced: PBMCs or a T cell subset sorted from them (not recorded which). These receptors were taken from an adult woman who had mild COVID-19 (a few samples of this study predate the infection). Cell type and time point are not known.

The genes are TRBV5-1 and TRBJ2-1; 15 bases fit TRBD2. Germline V gene sequence: CDR1 SGHRS, CDR2 YFSETQ. V shed 4 bases and J 6 bases; nucleotides not matched to a gene: 5. CDR3 length: 16 amino acids. The CDR3 DNA reads as TGCGCCAGCAGCCCGCGGACTAGCGGGGGGGGCAATGAGCAGTTCTTC. Translating it yields CASSPRTSGGGNEQFF.

This clonotype was found a few times. The V gene is TRBV12-3 or TRBV12-4, the J gene TRBJ1-5; D remains unclear. V was clipped by 7 bases and J by 6 bases, with 10 bases between them. This CDR3 contains 12 residues. The CDR3 protein is CASTTISQPQHF. CDR3 bases: TGTGCCAGCACGACCATTAGTCAGCCCCAGCATTTT.

V gene TRBV3-1 combines with J gene TRBJ2-2; TRBD1 agrees at 7 bases. Germline V CDR1 and CDR2: LGHDT, YNNKEL (reference sequence). V trimming: 2 bases; J trimming: 0 bases; junction bases outside the gene matches: 6. This CDR3 has 17 amino acids. CDR3 sequence reads: CASSQFIGTANTGELFF. DNA of the CDR3: TGTGCCAGCAGCCAATTCATCGGGACAGCGAACACCGGGGAGCTGTTTTTT.

This clonotype was observed a handful of times. The CDR3 here is CASSLMSDEQFF. The CDR3 region has the DNA TGTGCCAGCAGCTTAATGAGTGATGAGCAGTTCTTC. The chain combines TRBV11-1 with TRBJ2-1; D not certain. Trimming shortened V by 2 bases and J by 8 bases, and 7 bases separated the two germline ends. Per the germline V gene, CDR1 is SGHAT and CDR2 is FQDESV (reference sequence). The CDR3 spans 12 residues.

The V gene is TRBV7-7, the J gene TRBJ2-1; possible D gene TRBD2, 6 bases. CDR1 is SSHAT, CDR2 FNYEAQ, per germline (reference sequence). With 5 bases removed from V and 3 bases from J, the gap between germline ends came to 11 bases. The CDR3 is 14 residues long. The CDR3 DNA reads as TGTGCCAGCAGCCGATCGGGAGTCTACAATGAGCAGTTCTTC. Translated, it gives CASSRSGVYNEQFF.

This clonotype was recorded a few times. This chain links TRBV5-1 with TRBJ1-1; tentatively, D is TRBD1 (5 bases). Germline loops: CDR1 SGHRS, CDR2 YFSETQ. The V gene lost 3 bases and the J gene lost 2 bases, with 14 bases spanning the gap. This CDR3 spans 15 amino acids. The CDR3 is CASSSRPTGNTEAFF. The CDR3 coding sequence is TGCGCCAGCAGCTCGCGACCAACAGGTAACACTGAAGCTTTCTTT. Variable domain in full (rest from reference TRBV5-1 and TRBJ1-1): KAGVTQTPRYLIKTRGQQVTLSCSPISGHRSVSWYQQTPGQGLQFLFEYFSETQRNKGNFPGRFSGRQFSNSRSEMNVSTLELGDSALYLCASSSRPTGNTEAFFGQGTRLTVV.

This chain joins TRBV29-1 and TRBJ1-2; D might be TRBD1 (5 bases). The V end was cut by 3 bases, the J end by 1 base, with 12 bases between. The CDR3 is 14 residues long. Germline CDR1 SQVTM, CDR2 ANQGSEA. The DNA for the CDR3 is TGCAGCGTTGAGTTGCGGGACCTTAACTATGGCTACACCTTC. Translated, it gives CSVELRDLNYGYTF.

The V and J genes are TRBV7-9 and TRBJ2-7; D perhaps matches TRBD1 (6 bases). The CDR3 spans 13 residues. Germline assignment: CDR1 SEHNR and CDR2 FQNEAQ (reference sequence). V dropped 1 base and J dropped 5 bases, with 9 bases sitting between them. This CDR3 reads CASSLVNRDEQYF. CDR3 DNA: TGTGCCAGCAGCTTAGTTAACAGGGACGAGCAGTACTTC.

The sample holds many counts of this clonotype. V is TRBV7-2 and J is TRBJ2-2, with D uncertain. There are 15 residues in the CDR3. With 1 base removed from V and 1 base from J, the gap between germline ends came to 7 bases. Germline CDR1 and CDR2: SGHTA and FQGNSA. CDR3 sequence (DNA): TGTGCCAGCAGCTTAGTTTCTGTGAACACCGGGGAGCTGTTTTTT. This codes for CASSLVSVNTGELFF. The variable domain in full, completed from reference TRBV7-2 and TRBJ2-2, reads GAGVSQSPSNKVTEKGKDVELRCDPISGHTALYWYRQSLGQGLEFLIYFQGNSAPDKSGLPSDRFSAERTGGSVSTLTIQRTQQEDSAVYLCASSLVSVNTGELFFGEGSRLTVL.

The chain combines TRBV12-3 or TRBV12-4 with TRBJ2-3, with no clear D. V was trimmed by 5 bases and J by 5 bases, leaving 11 bases between them. This CDR3 is built from 13 residues. The CDR3 protein is CASSPPGRDTQYF. CDR3 nucleotides: TGTGCCAGCAGTCCCCCCGGCCGAGATACGCAGTATTTT.